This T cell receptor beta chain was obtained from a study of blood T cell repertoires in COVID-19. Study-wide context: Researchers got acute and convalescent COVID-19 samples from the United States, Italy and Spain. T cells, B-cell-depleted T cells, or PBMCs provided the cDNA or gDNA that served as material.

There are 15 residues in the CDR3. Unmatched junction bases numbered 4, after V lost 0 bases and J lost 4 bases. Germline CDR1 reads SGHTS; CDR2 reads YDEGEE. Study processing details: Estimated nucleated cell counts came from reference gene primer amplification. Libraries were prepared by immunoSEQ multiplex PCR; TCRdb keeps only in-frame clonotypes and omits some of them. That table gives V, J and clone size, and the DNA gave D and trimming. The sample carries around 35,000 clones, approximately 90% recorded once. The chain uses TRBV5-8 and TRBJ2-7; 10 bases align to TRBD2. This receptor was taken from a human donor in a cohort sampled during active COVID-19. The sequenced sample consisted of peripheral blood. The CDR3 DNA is TGTGCCAGCAGCTTGGAATCTAGCGGGAGTTACGAGCAGTACTTC. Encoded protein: CASSLESSGSYEQYF.